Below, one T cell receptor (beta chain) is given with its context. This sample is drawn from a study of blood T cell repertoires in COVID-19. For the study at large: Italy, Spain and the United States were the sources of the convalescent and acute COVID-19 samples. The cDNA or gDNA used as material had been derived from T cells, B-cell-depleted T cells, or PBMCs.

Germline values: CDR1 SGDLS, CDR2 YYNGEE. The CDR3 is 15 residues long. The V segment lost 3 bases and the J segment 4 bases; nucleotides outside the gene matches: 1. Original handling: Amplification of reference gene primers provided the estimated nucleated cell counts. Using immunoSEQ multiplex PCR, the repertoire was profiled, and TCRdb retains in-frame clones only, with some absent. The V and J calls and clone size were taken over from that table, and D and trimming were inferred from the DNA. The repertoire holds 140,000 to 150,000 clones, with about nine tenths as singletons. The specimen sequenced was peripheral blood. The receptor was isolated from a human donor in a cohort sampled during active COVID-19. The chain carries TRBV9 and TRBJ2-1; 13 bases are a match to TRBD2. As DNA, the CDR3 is TGTGCCAGCAGCGGGGGACTAGCGGGATACAATGAGCAGTTCTTC. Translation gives CASSGGLAGYNEQFF.